A selection of T cell receptor beta chains follows, all from one sample in a study of blood T cells in healthy people across ages. TCRdb processed the 5' RACE reads anew with MiXCR; each CDR3 protein has one entry. The profile shows about 670,000 distinct CDR3 sequences, 45% to 60% of them singletons. Sequencing was performed on blood. Source of these receptors: a woman older than 75 in good health. The CDR3 runs from the conserved cysteine through the conserved F or W. A D gene is named only where the DNA matches it firmly. A row's size may be missing; if present it is once, few, many or a size class.

d_call	v_call	j_call	cdr3_length	clone_size	cdr3_aa	cdr3_nt
-	TRBV19	TRBJ2-2	17	-	CASRVKTGPSTTGELFF	TGTGCCAGTAGGGTTAAAACGGGGCCCTCGACCACCGGGGAGCTGTTTTTT
TRBD1	TRBV12-3/TRBV12-4	TRBJ1-4	13	-	CASQGAANEKLFF	TGTGCCAGTCAGGGGGCGGCTAATGAAAAACTGTTTTTT
TRBD1	TRBV7-8	TRBJ2-3	15	-	CASSLGTGGRDTQYF	TGTGCCAGCAGCTTAGGGACAGGGGGGAGAGATACGCAGTATTTT
-	TRBV9	TRBJ1-6	12	few	CASEGDNSPLHF	TGTGCCAGCGAGGGGGATAATTCACCCCTCCACTTT
TRBD2	TRBV27	TRBJ2-5	16	few	CASSLYAGEGWNEQYF	TGTGCCAGCAGTTTATATGCGGGGGAGGGTTGGAATGAGCAGTACTTC
TRBD2	TRBV4-2	TRBJ2-1	16	-	CASSQELAGLYNEQFF	TGTGCCAGCAGCCAGGAGCTAGCGGGGTTATACAATGAGCAGTTCTTC
TRBD2	TRBV27	TRBJ2-1	19	few	CASSSPGLAGEGLGNEQFF	TGTGCCAGCAGTTCGCCGGGACTAGCGGGAGAAGGTCTTGGCAATGAGCAGTTCTTC
TRBD2	TRBV7-9	TRBJ2-1	16	many	CASSLSLAGSYNEQFF	TGTGCCAGCAGCCTTTCCCTAGCGGGGTCCTACAATGAGCAGTTCTTC
-	TRBV5-1	TRBJ2-2	19	-	CASSLGSGGRARNTGELFF	TGCGCCAGCAGCTTGGGGTCGGGCGGTCGAGCGCGAAACACCGGGGAGCTGTTTTTT
-	TRBV7-2	TRBJ2-5	15	-	CASSPLEGVLKTQYF	TGTGCCAGCAGCCCCCTGGAAGGGGTGTTGAAGACCCAGTACTTC
TRBD2	TRBV20-1	TRBJ2-3	17	-	CSALTPLSGRVGDTQYF	TGCAGTGCTCTTACCCCCCTTAGCGGGAGGGTTGGAGATACGCAGTATTTT
-	TRBV24-1	TRBJ2-7	15	many	CATSDSGRLSYEQYF	TGTGCCACCAGTGATTCGGGACGGCTATCCTACGAGCAGTACTTC
-	TRBV12-3/TRBV12-4	TRBJ2-5	11	once	CASMDQETQYF	TGTGCCAGCATGGACCAAGAGACCCAGTACTTC
-	TRBV6-5	TRBJ2-3	14	-	CATRETTSTDTQYF	TGTGCCACCCGAGAAACTACTAGTACAGATACGCAGTATTTT
-	TRBV6-2/TRBV6-3	TRBJ1-5	15	-	CASSYSYRADQPQHF	TGTGCCAGCAGTTATTCGTACAGGGCTGATCAGCCCCAGCATTTT
-	TRBV7-2	TRBJ2-5	15	-	CASSLHLANQETQYF	TGTGCCAGCAGCTTACACCTAGCGAACCAAGAGACCCAGTACTTC
-	TRBV27	TRBJ1-1	14	-	CASSLSGGATEAFF	TGTGCCAGCAGTTTATCGGGGGGGGCCACTGAAGCTTTCTTT
TRBD2	TRBV4-1	TRBJ2-1	15	-	CASSQARTSAVEQFF	TGCGCCAGCAGCCAAGCTAGGACTAGCGCAGTTGAGCAGTTCTTC
-	TRBV12-3/TRBV12-4	TRBJ2-2	14	few	CASSFGLNTGELFF	TGTGCCAGCAGTTTTGGTTTGAACACCGGGGAGCTGTTTTTT
TRBD2	TRBV28	TRBJ2-3	14	many	CASSSGGIRDTQYF	TGTGCCAGCAGTTCGGGAGGGATAAGAGATACGCAGTATTTT
-	TRBV12-3/TRBV12-4	TRBJ2-2	13	-	CASSLSMVRELFF	TGTGCCAGCAGTTTATCCATGGTCAGGGAGCTGTTTTTT
TRBD2	TRBV7-8	TRBJ2-1	17	many	CASSLRPSGGGYNEQFF	TGTGCCAGCAGCTTAAGGCCTAGCGGCGGAGGATATAATGAGCAGTTCTTC
-	TRBV2	TRBJ2-4	14	few	CASSGAFAKNIQYF	TGTGCCAGCAGTGGTGCCTTTGCCAAAAACATTCAGTACTTC
TRBD2	TRBV12-3/TRBV12-4	TRBJ2-3	14	-	CASRRERRTDTQYF	TGTGCCAGCAGGCGGGAGAGAAGGACAGATACGCAGTATTTT
-	TRBV4-2	TRBJ2-3	17	many	CASSQGPGERLADTQYF	TGTGCCAGCAGCCAAGGCCCGGGGGAGAGGTTAGCAGATACGCAGTATTTT
TRBD2	TRBV18	TRBJ2-3	16	few	CASSSGLAGDADTQYF	TGTGCCAGCTCCTCGGGACTAGCGGGAGACGCAGATACGCAGTATTTT
-	TRBV3-1	TRBJ1-1	12	few	CASSQALTEAFF	TGTGCCAGCAGCCAAGCACTCACTGAAGCTTTCTTT
-	TRBV6-2/TRBV6-3	TRBJ2-6	17	-	CASSLPRLSSGANVLTF	TGTGCCAGCAGTCTACCCCGACTCAGCTCTGGGGCCAACGTCCTGACTTTC
TRBD1	TRBV24-1	TRBJ1-6	17	few	CATSDPPTGPYNSPLHF	TGTGCCACCAGTGACCCCCCGACAGGGCCCTATAATTCACCCCTCCACTTT
-	TRBV7-2	TRBJ2-3	13	few	CASSVNEPDTQYF	TGTGCCAGCAGCGTGAACGAGCCGGATACGCAGTATTTT
-	TRBV7-9	TRBJ2-7	15	-	CASSLLPSPDYEQYF	TGTGCCAGCAGCTTATTACCGTCGCCCGACTACGAGCAGTACTTC
TRBD2	TRBV20-1	TRBJ2-3	14	-	CSPETTSGGDTQYF	TGCAGTCCGGAGACGACTAGCGGGGGGGATACGCAGTATTTT
TRBD1	TRBV2	TRBJ2-3	14	-	CAGGLDRHTDTQYF	TGTGCCGGTGGACTGGACAGGCACACAGATACGCAGTATTTT
TRBD1	TRBV7-2	TRBJ1-5	19	few	CASSLTSTGGAYSNQPQHF	TGTGCCAGCAGCTTAACATCGACAGGGGGCGCCTATAGCAATCAGCCCCAGCATTTT
TRBD1	TRBV7-2	TRBJ2-2	15	-	CASSLGQGITGELFF	TGTGCCAGCAGCTTGGGACAGGGTATCACCGGGGAGCTGTTTTTT
-	TRBV2	TRBJ2-2	13	-	CASRGTPTGELFF	TGTGCCAGCAGGGGGACCCCGACCGGGGAGCTGTTTTTT
-	TRBV20-1	TRBJ2-1	12	-	CSARDEGPAGFF	TGCAGTGCTAGAGATGAGGGGCCCGCTGGGTTCTTC
TRBD2	TRBV13	TRBJ2-5	17	-	CASSRGLAANRYNEQYF	TGTGCCAGCAGCCGGGGACTAGCGGCAAACCGCTACAATGAGCAGTACTTC
TRBD1	TRBV14	TRBJ2-3	16	-	CASSQLPGQGPDTQYF	TGTGCCAGCAGCCAATTACCGGGACAGGGGCCAGATACGCAGTATTTT
-	TRBV4-3	TRBJ2-1	14	-	CASSPGDGDNEQFF	TGCGCCAGCAGCCCAGGGGACGGGGACAATGAGCAGTTCTTC
TRBD2	TRBV7-2	TRBJ2-5	15	many	CASSPRWGGQETQYF	TGTGCCAGCAGCCCACGTTGGGGGGGCCAAGAGACCCAGTACTTC
-	TRBV29-1	TRBJ1-4	11	many	CSVDDNEKLFF	TGCAGCGTTGATGATAATGAAAAACTGTTTTTT
TRBD2	TRBV29-1	TRBJ2-1	14	-	CSVGSAGGPNEQFF	TGCAGCGTCGGTTCGGCGGGGGGGCCGAATGAGCAGTTCTTC
-	TRBV14	TRBJ2-7	14	-	CASSQVRWQDEQYF	TGTGCCAGCAGCCAAGTACGTTGGCAGGACGAGCAGTACTTC
TRBD1	TRBV7-3	TRBJ2-7	15	few	CASSVQGGLLYEQYF	TGTGCCAGCAGCGTACAGGGGGGACTCCTCTACGAGCAGTACTTC
TRBD2	TRBV28	TRBJ2-3	15	many	CASSTSGGHTDTQYF	TGTGCCAGCAGTACTAGCGGGGGGCACACAGATACGCAGTATTTT
TRBD1	TRBV29-1	TRBJ2-7	11	-	CSVAGGLEQYF	TGCAGCGTCGCAGGGGGTCTCGAGCAGTACTTC
-	TRBV29-1	TRBJ1-2	11	-	CSVGGDCGYTF	TGCAGCGTTGGTGGGGATTGTGGCTACACCTTC
TRBD2	TRBV20-1	TRBJ2-5	16	-	CSASWELAEGGETQYF	TGCAGTGCTAGCTGGGAACTAGCGGAGGGGGGGGAGACCCAGTACTTC